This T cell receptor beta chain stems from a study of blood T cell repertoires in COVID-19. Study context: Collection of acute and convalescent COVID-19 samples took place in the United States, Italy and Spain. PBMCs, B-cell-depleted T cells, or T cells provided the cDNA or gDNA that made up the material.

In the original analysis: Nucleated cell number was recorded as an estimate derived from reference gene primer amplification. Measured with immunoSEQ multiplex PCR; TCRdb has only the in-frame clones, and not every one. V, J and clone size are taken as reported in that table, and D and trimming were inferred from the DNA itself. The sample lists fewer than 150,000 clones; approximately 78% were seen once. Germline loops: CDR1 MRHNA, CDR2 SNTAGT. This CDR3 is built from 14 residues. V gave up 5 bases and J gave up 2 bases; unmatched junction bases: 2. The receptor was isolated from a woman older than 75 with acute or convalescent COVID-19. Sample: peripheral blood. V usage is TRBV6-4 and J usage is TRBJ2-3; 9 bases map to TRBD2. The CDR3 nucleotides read TGTGCCAGCAGTCGCGGGAGGGCCACAGATACGCAGTATTTT. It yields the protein CASSRGRATDTQYF.